The T cell receptor (beta chain) under discussion was sequenced for a study of T-cell reconstitution after alpha-beta-depleted transplantation in children. The study's findings and limits: A year had passed since transplant, and T-cell counts and diversity by then came mostly from newly produced T cells.

The trim removed 9 bases at V and 3 bases at J, leaving 11 bases unmatched. Germline assignment: CDR1 LNHDA and CDR2 SQIVND (reference sequence). There are 15 residues in the CDR3. Unique molecular identifiers were incorporated during preparation of the TCRbeta library. TCRdb itself ran the PCR reads through MiXCR, one entry per CDR3 protein. Among about 580,000 distinct CDR3 sequences, roughly 24% were seen once, and the ten largest hold 13% to 15%. About this clonotype itself: Its antigen is still unknown.

This receptor was identified in a boy under three years old who had a stem cell transplant for acute myeloid leukemia, so the T cells may come from the graft donor. The material sequenced was PBMCs, mostly from graft donor cells, taken 360 days after TCRalphabeta/CD19-depleted stem cell transplant. The chain is built from TRBV19 and TRBJ2-3; 8 bases are shared with TRBD1. The CDR3 DNA reads as TGTGCCAGCCAACACCGGACAGGGAGAACAGATACGCAGTATTTT. Protein: CASQHRTGRTDTQYF.